This T cell receptor beta chain was identified in a study of graft-versus-host responses after intestinal transplantation. Background on the study: Anti-thymocyte globulin induction was given to all recipients, followed by tacrolimus and steroids for 3 to 4 years.

Broader study findings: GvH clones detected in recipient marrow included some appearing first in ileum or blood.

V gave up 1 base and J gave up 0 bases, with 19 bases separating them. The CDR3 length is 19 residues. Germline CDR1 is SGHVS and CDR2 is FNYEAQ. In regard to this clone: Antigen specificity is unknown.

Sequencing used immunoSEQ multiplex PCR; TCRdb keeps in-frame clones, though not all of them. Found here are around 25,000 clones, less than 95% of them singletons; the top ten hold around 0.52%. This specimen was PBMCs, taken 156 days after intestinal transplant. V gene TRBV7-6 combines with J gene TRBJ2-1; a possible D gene is TRBD2 (6 bases). The clonotype originates from a human patient who received an intestinal transplant, so some T cells may come from the graft donor. Written as DNA, the CDR3 is TGTGCCAGCAGCTTAGGTTTACCGCGGACTACTCGCTCCTACAATGAGCAGTTCTTC. This encodes CASSLGLPRTTRSYNEQFF.